These T cell receptor beta chains were read from a single sample in a study of CD8 T cells in Susac syndrome. Each CDR3 protein gets one entry after TCRdb re-called the immunoSEQ multiplex PCR reads with MiXCR. In the table there are about 180,000 distinct CDR3 sequences, 85% to 95% of which are singletons. The specimen was CD8+ T cells from PBMCs. These receptors came from a human donor with multiple sclerosis. The CDR3 runs from the conserved cysteine through the conserved F or W. D genes are given only for firm matches. A clone size is listed for some rows: how often the clone was seen (once, few, many), or a class if it is expanded.

-	TRBV2	TRBJ2-5	-	CASSEFVNQETQYF	TGTGCCAGCAGTGAATTCGTGAACCAAGAGACCCAGTACTTC
-	TRBV4-1	TRBJ2-7	-	CASSPLAGAAYEQYF	TGCGCCAGCAGTCCCCTTGCGGGGGCAGCCTACGAGCAGTACTTC
-	TRBV12-5	TRBJ1-1	-	CASGLVLQGEAFF	TGTGCTAGTGGTTTGGTACTCCAGGGTGAAGCTTTCTTT
-	TRBV28	TRBJ1-5	-	CASSPTGTSNQPQHF	TGTGCCAGCAGCCCTACCGGGACAAGCAATCAGCCCCAGCATTTT
-	TRBV19	TRBJ2-1	-	CASSILGGYNEQFF	TGTGCCAGTAGTATTCTGGGTGGGTACAATGAGCAGTTCTTC
-	TRBV6-5	TRBJ1-1	-	CASSPREADTEAFF	TGTGCCAGCAGTCCGCGAGAGGCCGACACTGAAGCTTTCTTT
once	TRBV29-1	TRBJ1-3	-	CSVGEGNTIYF	TGCAGCGTTGGAGAAGGAAACACCATATATTTT
-	TRBV9	TRBJ1-1	-	CASSPRDRRMDEAFF	TGTGCCAGCAGCCCCCGGGACCGCCGTATGGATGAAGCTTTCTTT
-	TRBV27	TRBJ1-2	-	CASSLSAGNYGYTF	TGTGCCAGCAGTCTCAGTGCAGGGAACTATGGCTACACCTTC
-	TRBV2	TRBJ1-4	TRBD1	CASSEVPSRTGLEKLFF	TGTGCCAGCAGTGAAGTTCCCTCTCGGACAGGGTTGGAAAAACTGTTTTTT
-	TRBV9	TRBJ2-4	TRBD2	CASSVGLAPGIQYF	TGTGCCAGCAGCGTAGGACTAGCGCCAGGCATTCAGTACTTC
-	TRBV7-9	TRBJ2-7	-	CASSPLWETGKDEQYF	-
-	TRBV2	TRBJ2-7	-	CASTQGHYEQYF	TGTGCCAGCACTCAGGGGCACTACGAGCAGTACTTC
-	TRBV27	TRBJ1-2	-	CASRDRKGVGYTF	TGTGCCAGCAGAGACAGGAAAGGTGTAGGCTACACCTTC
-	TRBV5-4	TRBJ1-2	-	CASSWEPDSVYGYTF	TGTGCCAGCAGCTGGGAGCCAGACAGCGTCTATGGCTACACCTTC
-	TRBV2	TRBJ2-3	-	CASSEAFGRTDTQYF	TGTGCCAGCAGTGAAGCTTTTGGGCGCACAGATACGCAGTATTTT
-	TRBV29-1	TRBJ2-1	-	CSVHPDSFSYNEQFF	TGCAGCGTACACCCGGACAGCTTCAGTTACAATGAGCAGTTCTTC
-	TRBV6-2/TRBV6-3	TRBJ1-1	-	CASSIFTEAFF	TGTGCCAGCAGCATCTTCACTGAAGCTTTCTTT
-	TRBV27	TRBJ2-1	TRBD2	CASSLWTSGGVNEQFF	TGTGCCAGCAGTTTGTGGACTAGCGGGGGGGTCAATGAGCAGTTCTTC
-	TRBV27	TRBJ2-7	-	CASIPRDGTYEQYF	TGTGCCAGCATCCCCCGGGACGGAACCTACGAGCAGTACTTC
once	TRBV6-2/TRBV6-3	TRBJ2-1	TRBD2	CASSYSESIVTSGPAEQFF	TGTGCCAGCAGTTACTCGGAGTCAATCGTGACTAGCGGCCCGGCTGAGCAGTTCTTC
-	TRBV2	TRBJ2-1	-	CASSELAINNEQFF	TGTGCCAGCAGTGAACTGGCCATAAACAATGAGCAGTTCTTC
-	TRBV29-1	TRBJ2-1	TRBD1	CSVGTGSLNEQFF	TGCAGCGTTGGGACAGGGAGTCTTAATGAGCAGTTCTTC
-	TRBV29-1	TRBJ1-2	-	CSVDFRTGLGGYTF	TGCAGCGTTGATTTCCGCACAGGGTTGGGTGGCTACACCTTC
once	TRBV5-1	TRBJ2-5	-	CASSLAAGPQETQYF	TGCGCCAGCAGCTTGGCGGCGGGCCCTCAAGAGACCCAGTACTTC
-	TRBV12-3/TRBV12-4	TRBJ1-2	-	CATTLGGVDGYTF	TGTGCCACTACCCTGGGGGGAGTCGATGGCTACACCTTC
-	TRBV30	TRBJ2-3	-	CAWSVTRTDTQYF	TGTGCCTGGAGTGTGACCCGCACAGATACGCAGTATTTT
-	TRBV6-5	TRBJ1-1	TRBD1	CASSAGQGTTEAFF	TGTGCCAGCAGCGCGGGACAGGGGACCACTGAAGCTTTCTTT
-	TRBV27	TRBJ1-1	-	CASSFVQNTEAFF	TGTGCCAGCAGTTTCGTGCAGAACACTGAAGCTTTCTTT
-	TRBV29-1	TRBJ2-1	-	CSAQAGVSYNEQFF	TGCAGCGCCCAAGCGGGCGTAAGTTACAATGAGCAGTTCTTC
once	TRBV27	TRBJ1-5	-	CASSGGGSQPQHF	TGTGCCAGCAGTGGGGGTGGGAGTCAGCCCCAGCATTTT
-	TRBV20-1	TRBJ2-1	TRBD2	CSARVWGLTSFSDEQFF	TGCAGTGCTAGAGTCTGGGGATTGACTAGCTTTTCCGATGAGCAGTTCTTC
-	TRBV25-1	TRBJ2-3	TRBD1	CASSDLGQVITDTQYF	TGTGCCAGCAGTGACTTGGGACAGGTGATCACAGATACGCAGTATTTT
-	TRBV3-1	TRBJ2-3	-	CASSQRLERDTQYF	TGTGCCAGCAGCCAACGACTAGAACGTGATACGCAGTATTTT
-	TRBV7-9	TRBJ1-1	TRBD1	CASSETGATDEAFF	TGTGCCAGCAGCGAGACAGGGGCCACCGACGAAGCTTTCTTT
-	TRBV7-6	TRBJ1-1	TRBD1	CASSFPQGGEAFF	TGTGCCAGCAGCTTTCCGCAGGGGGGTGAAGCTTTCTTT
-	TRBV20-1	TRBJ1-2	-	CSARDYSNYGYTF	TGCAGTGCTAGAGACTACAGTAACTATGGCTACACCTTC
few	TRBV5-4	TRBJ2-7	-	CASSPRTDEQYF	TGTGCCAGCAGCCCAAGGACGGATGAGCAGTACTTC